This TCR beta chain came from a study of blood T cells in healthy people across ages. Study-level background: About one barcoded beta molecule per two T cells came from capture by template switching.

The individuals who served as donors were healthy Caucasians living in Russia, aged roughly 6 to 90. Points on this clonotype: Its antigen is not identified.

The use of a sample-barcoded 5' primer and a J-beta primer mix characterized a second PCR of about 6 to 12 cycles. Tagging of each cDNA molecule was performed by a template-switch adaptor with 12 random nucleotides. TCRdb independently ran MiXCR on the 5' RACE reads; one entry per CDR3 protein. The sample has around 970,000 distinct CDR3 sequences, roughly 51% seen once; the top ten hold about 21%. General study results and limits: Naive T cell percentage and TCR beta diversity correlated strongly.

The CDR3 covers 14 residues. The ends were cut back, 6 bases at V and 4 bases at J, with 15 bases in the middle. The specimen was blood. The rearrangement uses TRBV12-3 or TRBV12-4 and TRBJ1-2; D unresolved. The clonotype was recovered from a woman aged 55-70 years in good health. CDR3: CASSREGSPYGYTF. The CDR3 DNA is TGTGCCAGCAGCAGAGAAGGGAGCCCCTATGGCTACACCTTC.